This record covers a single T cell receptor beta chain. Antigen: not known. This sample stems from a study of cytomegalovirus exposure and HLA in healthy donors. Study findings and constraints: In vitro, three CMV-associated chains proved specific for CMV antigens.

The germline CDR1 and CDR2 sequences are MGHRA and YSYEKL. Trimming removed 0 bases from V and 4 bases from J, with 13 bases in between. The CDR3 has 16 amino acids. Amplification used 60 Vbeta primers and 13 Jbeta primers. Authors' methods: In a later analysis, around 10 million of approximately 81 million unique beta chains occurred in at least two donors. Data came from immunoSEQ multiplex PCR; TCRdb stores just in-frame clones and leaves some out. V and J calls and clone size are those listed in that table; D and trimming were worked out from the DNA. The data hold roughly 150,000 clones, with approximately 80% observed a single time.

The material sequenced was PBMCs. The chain joins TRBV4-1 to TRBJ1-3, with a weak D call TRBD1 (5 bases). The receptor was derived from a woman between 18 and 29 years old in good health and CMV-seronegative. CDR3 in amino acids: CASSQDVGLLGNTIYF. CDR3 nucleotides: TGCGCCAGCAGCCAAGATGTGGGGCTACTAGGAAACACCATATATTTT.